The entry that follows covers one T cell receptor (beta chain) sequence. The data stem from a study of shared clonotypes between healthy human individuals. The V end lost 3 bases, the J end lost 0 bases, and 9 bases lay between the germline ends. The CDR3 runs 14 residues. Germline values: CDR1 MGHDK, CDR2 SYGVNS. Clones were sequenced by immunoSEQ multiplex PCR, and TCRdb holds only the in-frame ones, with some missing. The table records roughly 200,000 clones, 66% of them present only once. This receptor was identified in a man under 40 in good health. The sequenced sample consisted of memory CD4+ T cells sorted from blood. Subset indicated: CD45RA-negative fraction. This rearrangement joins TRBV25-1 to TRBJ2-7; tentative D call: TRBD1 (6 bases). This CDR3 is CASSDRGDSYEQYF. The CDR3 DNA is TGTGCCAGCAGTGACAGGGGTGACTCCTACGAGCAGTACTTC.